The T cell receptor beta chain described here comes from a study of radiotherapy plus CTLA-4 blockade in lung cancer. Study information: With around 30% of patients having disease control, objective responses were seen in less than 20%. Study-level findings and limits: Blood TCR clones of tumor origin expanded after radiotherapy plus ipilimumab. Early clonal dynamics of blood T cells, together with interferon-beta, were reported as the best response predictor.

In the case of this clone: Antigen unknown.

Clones were read by immunoSEQ multiplex PCR, and TCRdb kept only the in-frame ones, dropping some. The table lists about 49,000 clones, approximately 76% of them singletons, with more than 9.5% in the top ten. Ipilimumab CTLA-4 blockade and focal radiation were given to patients with chemo-refractory metastatic non-small-cell lung cancer. The length of the CDR3 is 13 residues. V trimming: 2 bases; J trimming: 6 bases; junction bases outside the gene matches: 2. Germline lookup yields CDR1 SNHLY and CDR2 FYNNEI. J is TRBJ1-2 and V is TRBV2; 8 positions agree with TRBD1. This clonotype originated in a human donor with non-small cell lung cancer who had stable disease on radiotherapy plus ipilimumab. Sequenced material: peripheral blood, taken from a patient treated with radiotherapy plus ipilimumab. CDR3 sequence reads: CASSETGGHGYTF. The CDR3 nucleotides read TGTGCCAGCAGTGAAACAGGGGGTCATGGCTACACCTTC.